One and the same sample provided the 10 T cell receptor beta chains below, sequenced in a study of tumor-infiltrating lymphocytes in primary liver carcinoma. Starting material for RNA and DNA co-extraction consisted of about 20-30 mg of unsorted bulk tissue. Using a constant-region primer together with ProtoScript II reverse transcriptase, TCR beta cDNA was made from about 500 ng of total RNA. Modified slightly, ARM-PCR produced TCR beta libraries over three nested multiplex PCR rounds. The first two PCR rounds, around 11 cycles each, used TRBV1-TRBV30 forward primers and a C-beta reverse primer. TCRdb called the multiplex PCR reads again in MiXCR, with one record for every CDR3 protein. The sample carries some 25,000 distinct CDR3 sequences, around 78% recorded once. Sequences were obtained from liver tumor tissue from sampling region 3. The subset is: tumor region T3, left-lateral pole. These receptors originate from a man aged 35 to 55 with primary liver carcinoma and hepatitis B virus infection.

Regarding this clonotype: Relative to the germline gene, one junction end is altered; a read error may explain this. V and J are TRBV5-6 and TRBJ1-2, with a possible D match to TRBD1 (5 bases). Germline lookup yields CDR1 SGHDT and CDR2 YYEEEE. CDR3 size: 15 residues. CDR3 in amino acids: CASSPTPGLRGCYTF. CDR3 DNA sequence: TGTGCAAGCAGCCCCACACCAGGGCTAAGGGGTTGCTACACCTTC.

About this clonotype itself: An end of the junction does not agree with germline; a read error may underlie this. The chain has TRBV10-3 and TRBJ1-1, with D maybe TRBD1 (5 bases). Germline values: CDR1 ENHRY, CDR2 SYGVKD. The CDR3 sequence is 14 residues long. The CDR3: CTISELPGGTEAFF. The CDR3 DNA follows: TGTACCATCAGTGAGTTGCCGGGCGGGACTGAGGCTTTCTTT.

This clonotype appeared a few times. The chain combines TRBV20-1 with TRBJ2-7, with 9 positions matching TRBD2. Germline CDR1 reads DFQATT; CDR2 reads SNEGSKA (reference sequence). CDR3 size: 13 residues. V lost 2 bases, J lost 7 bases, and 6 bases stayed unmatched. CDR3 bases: TGCAGTGCTAGACTAGCGGGATGGGGTGAGCAGTACTTC. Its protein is CSARLAGWGEQYF.

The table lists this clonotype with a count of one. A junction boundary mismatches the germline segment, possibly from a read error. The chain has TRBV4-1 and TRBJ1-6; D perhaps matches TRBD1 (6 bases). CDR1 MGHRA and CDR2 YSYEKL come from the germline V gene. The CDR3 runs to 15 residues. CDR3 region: CASSQGGGHNSPLYF. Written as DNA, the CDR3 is TGCGCCAGCAGCCAAGGAGGGGGTCATAATTCACCCCTCTACTTT.

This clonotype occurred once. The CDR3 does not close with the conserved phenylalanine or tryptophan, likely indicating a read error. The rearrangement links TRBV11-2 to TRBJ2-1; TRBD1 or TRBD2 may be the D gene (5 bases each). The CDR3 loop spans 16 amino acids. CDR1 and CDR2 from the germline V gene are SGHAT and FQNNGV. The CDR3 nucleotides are TGTGCCAGTAGCTTAGATCCAGGGAGCTCCTACAATGAGCAGTTCTTA. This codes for CASSLDPGSSYNEQFL.

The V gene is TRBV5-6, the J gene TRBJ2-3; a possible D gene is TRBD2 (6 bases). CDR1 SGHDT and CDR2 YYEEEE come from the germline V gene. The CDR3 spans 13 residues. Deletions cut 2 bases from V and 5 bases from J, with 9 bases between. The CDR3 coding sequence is TGTGCCAGCAGCTTCGGGAGTAAAGATACGCAGTATTTT. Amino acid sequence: CASSFGSKDTQYF.

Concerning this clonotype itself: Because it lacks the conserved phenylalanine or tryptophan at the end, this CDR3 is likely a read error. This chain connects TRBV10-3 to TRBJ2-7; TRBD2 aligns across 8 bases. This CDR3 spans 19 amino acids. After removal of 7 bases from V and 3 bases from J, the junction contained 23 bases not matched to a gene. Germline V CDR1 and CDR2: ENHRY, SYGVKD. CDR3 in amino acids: CAITKRSGLVGGFFYEQYL. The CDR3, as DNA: TGTGCCATCACCAAACGATCGGGACTAGTGGGAGGGTTCTTCTACGAGCAGTACCTC.

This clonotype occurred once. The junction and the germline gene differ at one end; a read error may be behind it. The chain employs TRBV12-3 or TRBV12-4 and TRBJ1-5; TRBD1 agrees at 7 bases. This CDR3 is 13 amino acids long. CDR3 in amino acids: CASGKGAGQPQHF. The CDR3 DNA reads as TGTGCCAGCGGAAAGGGGGCAGGGCAGCCACAGCATTTT.

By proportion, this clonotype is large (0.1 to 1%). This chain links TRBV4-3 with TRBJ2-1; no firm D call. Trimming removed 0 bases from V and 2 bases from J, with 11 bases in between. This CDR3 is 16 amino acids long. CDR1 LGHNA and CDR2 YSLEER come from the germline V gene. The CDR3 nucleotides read TGCGCCAGCAGCCAAGATAGAGTAGACACCTACAATGAGCAGTTCTTC. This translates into CASSQDRVDTYNEQFF.

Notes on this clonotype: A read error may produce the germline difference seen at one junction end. The CDR3 loop reads CARSPESRLSQYGYAF. The CDR3 DNA reads TGTGCCAGGAGCCCCGAGAGCAGGCTGTCCCAGTATGGCTACGCCTTC. The chain combines TRBV7-9 with TRBJ1-2; D gene ambiguous. The germline V gene has CDR1 SEHNR and CDR2 FQNEAQ (reference sequence). The CDR3 covers 16 residues. The full variable domain, completed using reference TRBV7-9 and TRBJ1-2, is DTGVSQNPRHKITKRGQNVTFRCDPISEHNRLYWYRQTLGQGPEFLTYFQNEAQLEKSRLLSDRFSAERPKGSFSTLEIQRTEQGDSAMYLCARSPESRLSQYGYAFGSGTRLTVV.